This TCR beta chain came from a study of cytomegalovirus exposure and HLA in healthy donors. The length of the CDR3 is 16 residues. Germline loops: CDR1 GTSNPN, CDR2 SVGIG (reference sequence). V was cut by 2 bases and J by 6 bases, with 20 bases left in between. PCR primers comprised 60 Vbeta and 13 Jbeta primers. Clones were read by immunoSEQ multiplex PCR, and TCRdb kept only the in-frame ones, dropping some. The sample lists around 150,000 clones; 75% to 80% were seen once. The receptor was isolated from a male donor in good health and CMV-seronegative. The gene calls are TRBV30 and TRBJ2-1; tentatively, D is TRBD2 (7 bases). Specimen: PBMCs. The chain's CDR3 is CAWSYRRGEGGNEQFF. CDR3 DNA sequence: TGTGCCTGGAGTTACCGGCGCGGGGAGGGGGGCAATGAGCAGTTCTTC.